Listed here are 28 T cell receptor beta chains from one sample, sequenced in a study of vaccination effects on CD4 cells after COVID-19. TCRdb keeps only in-frame clones here, not all; method: immunoSEQ multiplex PCR. The sample has more than 25,000 clones, roughly four fifths seen once. With the ViraFEST assay, the study expanded antigen-specific CD4+ T cells using viral peptide pools, then sequenced them. Subsequent to a culture period of approximately 11 days, CD4+ T cells were isolated. Either the mRNA-1273 or the BNT162b2 vaccine was given to participants as two doses. These receptors have no identified antigens. The sequences come from CD4+ T cells from PBMCs cultured with HCoV-229E spike peptides, collected after COVID-19 vaccination. The receptors originated from a human donor who received a COVID-19 vaccine.

The CDR3 sequence: CASSLEPLAGGDYEQYF. In nucleotides, the CDR3 is TGTGCCAGCAGCTTAGAGCCCCTAGCGGGGGGGGACTACGAGCAGTACTTC. The chain joins TRBV11-2 to TRBJ2-7; 12 nucleotides agree with TRBD2. Germline trimming cut 0 bases from V and 3 bases from J; bases unmatched to any gene: 6. This CDR3 contains 17 residues. Germline V CDR1 and CDR2: SGHAT, FQNNGV. Full variable domain (remainder filled in from reference TRBV11-2 and TRBJ2-7): EAGVAQSPRYKIIEKRQSVAFWCNPISGHATLYWYQQILGQGPKLLIQFQNNGVVDDSQLPKDRFSAERLKGVDSTLKIQPAKLEDSAVYLCASSLEPLAGGDYEQYFGPGTRLTVT.

The chain couples TRBV5-8 to TRBJ1-5; no firm D call. The CDR3 sequence is 13 residues long. Trimming shortened V by 2 bases and J by 5 bases, and 8 bases separated the two germline ends. Germline loops: CDR1 SGHTS, CDR2 YDEGEE. The CDR3 bases are TGTGCCAGCAGCTTTCATCAGCATCAGCCCCAGCATTTT. Encoded protein: CASSFHQHQPQHF.

The rearrangement joins TRBV27 to TRBJ2-1, with D maybe TRBD1 (5 bases). Germline assignment: CDR1 MNHEY and CDR2 SMNVEV (reference sequence). The V gene lost 2 bases and the J gene lost 1 base, with 9 bases spanning the gap. This CDR3 comprises 15 residues. The CDR3 DNA follows: TGTGCCAGCAGTTTAGCAGGGTTTTCCTACAATGAGCAGTTCTTC. As protein: CASSLAGFSYNEQFF.

The chain is built from TRBV7-2 and TRBJ1-1; 7 bases are shared with TRBD1. V dropped 4 bases and J dropped 3; count of bases not matched to a gene: 8. This CDR3 contains 15 residues. From germline, CDR1 is SGHTA and CDR2 FQGNSA. The CDR3 here is CASSSTGAVDTEAFF. The CDR3 DNA reads TGTGCCAGCAGCTCCACAGGGGCGGTCGACACTGAAGCTTTCTTT.

This clone was counted between two and nine times. V is TRBV2 and J is TRBJ1-1, with 8 nucleotides matching TRBD1. The CDR3 is made up of 11 amino acids. V lost 10 bases and J lost 6; bases outside the gene matches: 4. Germline CDR1 and CDR2: SNHLY and FYNNEI. The CDR3 spells CATGGFAEAFF. CDR3 nucleotide sequence: TGTGCCACAGGGGGCTTCGCTGAAGCTTTCTTT.

This clone was observed a handful of times. The J gene is TRBJ1-2, the V gene TRBV4-1, with a weak D call TRBD1 (6 bases). V lost 2 bases, J lost 1 base, and 11 bases lay in between. There are 15 residues in the CDR3. Germline lookup yields CDR1 MGHRA and CDR2 YSYEKL. The CDR3 DNA sequence: TGCGCCAGCAGCCAAACTAACAGGGATAACTATGGCTACACCTTC. Translated: CASSQTNRDNYGYTF.

This clone showed up just once. V and J are TRBV9 and TRBJ1-2; possible D gene TRBD1, 5 bases. The V gene's germline CDR1 is SGDLS and CDR2 YYNGEE. Trimming removed 3 bases at V and 4 bases at J, with 13 bases between. The CDR3 contains 14 residues. This CDR3 reads CASSATGPRYGYTF. The CDR3 nucleotides are TGTGCCAGCAGCGCAACGGGACCGCGCTATGGCTACACCTTC.

Written as DNA, the CDR3 is TGTGCCAGCAGCTTGGATACAGGGGTCCCCTACGAGCAGTACTTC. Its protein product is CASSLDTGVPYEQYF. This chain links TRBV5-8 with TRBJ2-7; TRBD1 matches 7 bases. J was trimmed by 2 bases and V by 0 bases; bases with no gene match: 5. From germline, CDR1 is SGHTS and CDR2 YDEGEE. The length of the CDR3 is 15 residues.

The chain joins TRBV14 to TRBJ2-3; D might be TRBD1 (6 bases). The CDR3 contains 16 residues. Germline V CDR1 and CDR2: SGHDN, FVKESK. V gave up 4 bases and J gave up 3 bases, with 17 bases separating them. The CDR3 is CASSRQGKIRTDTQYF. The CDR3 nucleotides read TGTGCCAGCAGCCGGCAGGGGAAAATAAGGACAGATACGCAGTATTTT. The entire variable domain, with the rest obtained from reference TRBV14 and TRBJ2-3, is as follows: EAGVTQFPSHSVIEKGQTVTLRCDPISGHDNLYWYRRVMGKEIKFLLHFVKESKQDESGMPNNRFLAERTGGTYSTLKVQPAELEDSGVYFCASSRQGKIRTDTQYFGPGTRLTVL.

This clone has only one observation. V gene TRBV11-1 combines with J gene TRBJ2-7; 7 bases are shared with TRBD1. V shed 1 base, J shed 1 base, and the junction held 4 bases outside the gene matches. Germline assignment: CDR1 SGHAT and CDR2 FQDESV (reference sequence). The CDR3 has 15 residues. CDR3 protein: CASSLEGQTSYEQYF. The CDR3 coding sequence is TGTGCCAGCAGCTTAGAGGGACAGACTTCCTACGAGCAGTACTTC.

The chain uses TRBV6-1 and TRBJ2-6, with D perhaps matching TRBD1 (5 bases). CDR1 is MNHNS and CDR2 is SASEGT in the germline V gene. V was clipped by 3 bases and J by 0 bases, with 6 bases between them. The CDR3 sequence is 15 residues long. The CDR3 loop reads CASSEQGSGANVLTF. Here the CDR3 DNA reads TGTGCCAGCAGTGAGCAGGGCTCTGGGGCCAACGTCCTGACTTTC.

The V gene is TRBV3-1 (or the pseudogene TRBV3-2), the J gene TRBJ1-3; tentatively, D is TRBD1 (6 bases). From germline, CDR1 is LGHDT and CDR2 YNNKEL (reference sequence). CDR3 length equals 13 residues. V lost 3 bases, J lost 5 bases, and 8 bases lay in between. In DNA, the CDR3 is TGTGCCAGCAGCCACGGGGGGCGAAACACCATATATTTT. It is translated as CASSHGGRNTIYF.

The chain has TRBV12-3 or TRBV12-4 and TRBJ1-2, with TRBD1 as a possible D gene (6 bases). With 6 bases removed from V and 8 bases from J, the gap between germline ends came to 13 bases. This CDR3 spans 12 amino acids. The chain's CDR3 is CASREGHGGYTF. The DNA for the CDR3 is TGTGCCAGCAGGGAGGGACATGGAGGCTACACCTTC.

In its sample, this clone was seen once. This rearrangement joins TRBV5-1 to TRBJ2-1, with 11 bases that match TRBD2. The CDR3 length is 15 residues. Germline V gene data show CDR1 as SGHRS and CDR2 as YFSETQ. V was clipped by 4 bases and J by 6 bases; unmatched bases: 6. The CDR3 here is CASSRGLAEGNEQFF. The CDR3 DNA follows: TGCGCCAGCAGCCGGGGACTAGCGGAAGGCAATGAGCAGTTCTTC.

This rearrangement joins TRBV2 to TRBJ1-6; D not resolved. V lost 6 bases, J lost 6 bases, and 15 bases lay in between. Germline V lookup: CDR1 SNHLY, CDR2 FYNNEI. The CDR3 runs to 15 residues. CDR3 sequence: CASSPGSSSNSPLHF. The CDR3 nucleotides are TGTGCCAGCAGCCCCGGGAGTAGTAGTAATTCACCCCTCCACTTT.

This clone appeared once. This chain connects TRBV24-1 to TRBJ1-5; 7 bases are shared with TRBD1. J lost 3 bases, V lost 4 bases, and 5 bases had no gene match. The CDR3 spans 15 residues. Germline CDR1 reads KGHDR; CDR2 reads SFDVKD. The CDR3 reads CATSDEGQYNQPQHF. CDR3 DNA: TGTGCCACCAGTGACGAGGGACAGTACAATCAGCCCCAGCATTTT.

This clone was seen a handful of times. The chain carries TRBV3-1 (or the pseudogene TRBV3-2) and TRBJ2-2; 9 bases match TRBD1. The CDR3 spans 14 residues. Germline assignment: CDR1 LGHDT and CDR2 YNNKEL (reference sequence). Germline trimming cut 6 bases from V and 7 bases from J; bases unmatched to any gene: 6. CDR3 sequence reads: CASRVTGGHGELFF. The DNA for the CDR3 is TGTGCCAGCAGGGTAACAGGGGGCCACGGGGAGCTGTTTTTT.

The rearrangement links TRBV4-2 to TRBJ2-3; D is perhaps TRBD2 (6 bases). Per the germline V gene, CDR1 is LGHNA and CDR2 is YNFKEQ. There are 17 residues in the CDR3. Deletions cut 0 bases from V and 2 bases from J, with 15 bases between. CDR3 sequence: CASSQDLLIADTDTQYF. The CDR3, as DNA: TGTGCCAGCAGCCAAGATCTTCTTATAGCGGACACAGATACGCAGTATTTT.

The V and J genes are TRBV30 and TRBJ1-2; maybe TRBD1 (5 bases). CDR1 and CDR2 (germline): GTSNPN, SVGIG (reference sequence). The V end lost 2 bases, the J end lost 4 bases, and 8 bases lay between the germline ends. The CDR3 contains 12 residues. In DNA, the CDR3 is TGTGCCTGGAGTCTGAGGGGCTATGGCTACACCTTC. Translated: CAWSLRGYGYTF.

This chain uses TRBV3-1 (or the pseudogene TRBV3-2) with TRBJ1-6; D is undetermined. This CDR3 spans 13 amino acids. Looked up from germline, CDR1 is LGHDT and CDR2 is YNNKEL (reference sequence). Trimming removed 1 base at V and 9 bases at J, with 7 bases between. CDR3 sequence (DNA): TGTGCCAGCAGCCAAGTTGCCCGTTCACCCCTCCACTTT. Its protein product is CASSQVARSPLHF.

The V gene is TRBV11-2, the J gene TRBJ2-6, with D tentatively TRBD1 or TRBD2 (5 bases each). Germline V lookup: CDR1 SGHAT, CDR2 FQNNGV. The CDR3 is 18 amino acids. V was pared by 6 bases and J by 0 bases, with 18 bases between. CDR3 sequence reads: CASRGTGTNGSGANVLTF. Here the CDR3 DNA reads TGTGCCAGCAGGGGGACCGGGACGAACGGCTCTGGGGCCAACGTCCTGACTTTC.

This clone was detected only once. The chain links TRBV19 to TRBJ2-6; a weak D match, TRBD2 (5 bases). The germline V and J ends were trimmed by 7 bases and 2 bases, with 12 bases remaining between them. The CDR3 is made up of 15 amino acids. CDR1 and CDR2 (germline): LNHDA, SQIVND (reference sequence). This chain's CDR3 is CASTRTGAGANVLTF. In DNA form, the CDR3 reads TGTGCCAGTACCAGGACTGGGGCTGGGGCCAACGTCCTGACTTTC. The full variable domain, rest sourced from reference TRBV19 and TRBJ2-6, is DGGITQSPKYLFRKEGQNVTLSCEQNLNHDAMYWYRQDPGQGLRLIYYSQIVNDFQKGDIAEGYSVSREKKESFPLTVTSAQKNPTAFYLCASTRTGAGANVLTFGAGSRLTVL.

This chain links TRBV6-5 with TRBJ2-3, with no clear D. There are 16 residues in the CDR3. The germline gives CDR1 MNHEY, CDR2 SVGAGI. V lost 0 bases to trimming and J lost 3 bases, with 13 bases between them. CDR3 in DNA: TGTGCCAGCAGTTACTCTCAGGACCAGGTTACAGATACGCAGTATTTT. Translated, it gives CASSYSQDQVTDTQYF.

This rearrangement joins TRBV10-1 to TRBJ2-3; TRBD2 aligns across 9 bases. The CDR3 runs 16 residues. Unmatched junction bases numbered 9, after V lost 4 bases and J lost 4 bases. Germline V gene sequence: CDR1 WNHNN, CDR2 SYGVQD (reference sequence). CDR3 sequence reads: CASSAAGGNGADTQYF. The DNA of the CDR3 is TGCGCCAGCAGTGCGGCGGGGGGGAATGGAGCAGATACGCAGTATTTT.

The J gene is TRBJ1-2, the V gene TRBV5-1; 7 nucleotides line up with TRBD1. Germline V lookup: CDR1 SGHRS, CDR2 YFSETQ. V gave up 4 bases and J gave up 0 bases; unmatched junction bases: 3. The CDR3 runs to 14 residues. This chain's CDR3 is CASSLQGSNYGYTF. DNA for the CDR3: TGCGCCAGCAGCCTACAGGGGTCTAACTATGGCTACACCTTC.

The rearrangement uses TRBV30 and TRBJ2-3; 7 bases fit TRBD1. J was trimmed by 2 bases and V by 4 bases; bases with no gene match: 15. The germline CDR1 and CDR2 sequences are GTSNPN and SVGIG (reference sequence). The CDR3 has 17 amino acids. In DNA form, the CDR3 reads TGTGCCTGGACGTTCAGGGGGTTCGGACCTTTCACAGATACGCAGTATTTT. The encoded protein is CAWTFRGFGPFTDTQYF.

The chain is built from TRBV19 and TRBJ2-3; TRBD2 agrees at 8 bases. Looked up from germline, CDR1 is LNHDA and CDR2 is SQIVND (reference sequence). CDR3 length: 18 residues. Germline trimming cut 1 base from V and 4 bases from J; bases unmatched to any gene: 13. CDR3 sequence (DNA): TGTGCCAGTAGTATAGGATACGTCGGGGGGGGTATAGCAGATACGCAGTATTTT. It translates to CASSIGYVGGGIADTQYF.

The V and J genes are TRBV5-5 and TRBJ1-4; D gene ambiguous. This CDR3 is 14 amino acids long. V lost 7 bases, J lost 4 bases, and 14 bases lay in between. Germline values: CDR1 SGHKS, CDR2 YYEKEE (reference sequence). Here the CDR3 reads CASAGRLGNEKLFF. The DNA for the CDR3 is TGTGCCAGCGCCGGACGGCTGGGTAATGAAAAACTGTTTTTT. Looking up the rest from reference TRBV5-5 and TRBJ1-4 gives the full variable domain: DAGVTQSPTHLIKTRGQQVTLRCSPISGHKSVSWYQQVLGQGPQFIFQYYEKEERGRGNFPDRFSARQFPNYSSELNVNALLLGDSALYLCASAGRLGNEKLFFGSGTQLSVL.